The 25 T cell receptor beta chains listed next were all sequenced from one sample in a study of blood T cell repertoires in COVID-19 (dated by TCRdb to about 2020). The library was generated by the immunoSEQ multiplex PCR assay. TCRdb took over this immuneACCESS table, retaining in-frame rearrangements with V and J assigned. Such tables are incomplete; in checked studies, under half of the missing clones stem from an unresolved V gene, and the remainder is unexplained. The sample data list around 140,000 clones, and approximately 90% of these were observed just once. Of the sample, roughly 4.3% falls within the top ten clones. Input material: peripheral blood. The receptor set was obtained from a man in his fifties or sixties with COVID-19, enrolled during active disease.

As regards this clone: Other DNA sequences within the sample encode an identical CDR3. The chain carries TRBV5-1 and TRBJ1-2; D gene uncertain. The CDR3 runs to 14 residues. Germline CDR1 reads SGHRS; CDR2 reads YFSETQ. Trimming pared 0 bases from V and 0 bases from J, leaving 6 bases between. The CDR3 nucleotides are TGCGCCAGCAGCTTGGACAGAGCTAACTATGGCTACACCTTC. Translated: CASSLDRANYGYTF.

The chain combines TRBV9 with TRBJ2-4, with 9 nucleotides matching TRBD1. Germline V gene sequence: CDR1 SGDLS, CDR2 YYNGEE. V was clipped by 4 bases and J by 3 bases; unmatched bases: 8. There are 16 residues in the CDR3. CDR3 sequence: CASSQQGASDKNIQYF. In DNA form, the CDR3 reads TGTGCCAGCAGCCAACAGGGGGCATCGGACAAAAACATTCAGTACTTC.

This clone was counted many times. CDR3 loop: CASREGSYEQYF. DNA for the CDR3: TGTGCCAGTCGGGAGGGCTCCTACGAGCAGTACTTC. This rearrangement joins TRBV28 to TRBJ2-7, with 8 bases that match TRBD2. From germline, CDR1 is MDHEN and CDR2 SYDVKM. The CDR3 is 12 amino acids. The J segment lost 0 bases and the V segment lost 9 bases, leaving 1 base of the junction unmatched.

This clone was picked up one time. V and J are TRBV9 and TRBJ1-3; 8 bases are a match to TRBD1. The CDR3 loop spans 17 amino acids. Germline V gene data show CDR1 as SGDLS and CDR2 as YYNGEE. The trim removed 7 bases at V and 0 bases at J, leaving 12 bases unmatched. The CDR3 DNA reads TGTGCCAGCGCAATTTCGGGACAGGCCCACTCTGGAAACACCATATATTTT. Protein product: CASAISGQAHSGNTIYF.

The rearrangement joins TRBV14 to TRBJ2-5, with D possibly matching TRBD2 (6 bases). CDR1 is SGHDN and CDR2 is FVKESK in the germline V gene. CDR3 length: 13 amino acids. Trimming pared 5 bases from V and 4 bases from J, leaving 11 bases between. The CDR3 spells CASSAILAETQYF. The CDR3 DNA follows: TGTGCCAGCAGCGCTATACTAGCAGAGACCCAGTACTTC.

This clone has just one count. V and J are TRBV7-2 and TRBJ2-5, with D possibly being TRBD1 (5 bases). The CDR3 has 14 amino acids. V was pared by 4 bases and J by 4 bases, with 13 bases between. Per the germline V gene, CDR1 is SGHTA and CDR2 is FQGNSA. CDR3: CASSSKQGLETQYF. The CDR3 bases are TGTGCCAGCAGCTCAAAGCAGGGTTTAGAGACCCAGTACTTC.

This chain uses TRBV19 with TRBJ1-5, with 8 positions matching TRBD1. Germline CDR1 and CDR2: LNHDA and SQIVND (reference sequence). V trimming: 2 bases; J trimming: 2 bases; junction bases outside the gene matches: 5. The CDR3 covers 16 residues. CDR3: CASSIQGARGNQPQHF. The CDR3 bases are TGTGCCAGTAGTATACAGGGGGCGCGGGGCAATCAGCCCCAGCATTTT.

The CDR3 sequence: CAISGGTLFSDEQFF. The CDR3 nucleotides are TGTGCCATCAGTGGGGGGACTCTTTTTTCCGATGAGCAGTTCTTC. This chain uses TRBV10-3 with TRBJ2-1; D may be TRBD2 (6 bases). Germline V gene sequence: CDR1 ENHRY, CDR2 SYGVKD. Trimming removed 4 bases at V and 8 bases at J, with 18 bases between. This CDR3 region has 15 residues.

In DNA, the CDR3 is TGTGCCAGTAGTATCGGTCAGGGAACCTACGAGCAGTACTTC. The encoded protein is CASSIGQGTYEQYF. This chain uses TRBV19 with TRBJ2-7; possibly TRBD1 for D (5 bases). Germline values: CDR1 LNHDA, CDR2 SQIVND (reference sequence). V gave up 3 bases and J gave up 2 bases, with 11 bases separating them. The CDR3 sequence is 14 residues long.

The V and J genes are TRBV9 and TRBJ1-2, with 7 bases that match TRBD1. Germline V gene lookup returns CDR1 SGDLS and CDR2 YYNGEE. The junction had 3 bases not matched to a gene; V was cut back by 1 base and J by 0 bases. CDR3 length equals 15 residues. The CDR3 DNA reads as TGTGCCAGCAGCGTAAGGGACAGCTCTAACTATGGCTACACCTTC. Its translation is CASSVRDSSNYGYTF.

This rearrangement joins TRBV7-8 to TRBJ1-3; D is ambiguous. The V end was cut by 5 bases, the J end by 0 bases, with 17 bases between. The germline V gene encodes CDR1 SGHVS and CDR2 FQNEAQ. The CDR3 is 17 residues long. The CDR3 DNA follows: TGTGCCAGCAGCCCAATCCTGGGAGGACTCTCTGGAAACACCATATATTTT. Encoded protein: CASSPILGGLSGNTIYF.

This clone was counted a single time. This chain joins TRBV19 and TRBJ1-5; no reliable D call. The germline V gene encodes CDR1 LNHDA and CDR2 SQIVND (reference sequence). V lost 3 bases to trimming and J lost 0 bases, with 9 bases between them. The CDR3 has 15 residues. This CDR3 reads CASSIGANSNQPQHF. The CDR3 nucleotides are TGTGCCAGTAGTATCGGAGCTAATAGCAATCAGCCCCAGCATTTT. The full variable domain, in which reference TRBV19 and TRBJ1-5 provide the parts outside the CDR3, is DGGITQSPKYLFRKEGQNVTLSCEQNLNHDAMYWYRQDPGQGLRLIYYSQIVNDFQKGDIAEGYSVSREKKESFPLTVTSAQKNPTAFYLCASSIGANSNQPQHFGDGTRLSIL.

The chain joins TRBV6-5 to TRBJ1-1; TRBD1 matches at 7 bases. J was trimmed by 5 bases and V by 8 bases; bases with no gene match: 14. Germline CDR1 MNHEY, CDR2 SVGAGI. This CDR3 region has 15 residues. CDR3 residues: CASGSGDSLGTEAFF. The CDR3, as DNA: TGTGCCAGCGGCTCGGGGGACAGCTTGGGGACTGAAGCTTTCTTT.

This chain uses TRBV12-3 or TRBV12-4 with TRBJ1-2; no firm D call. This CDR3 region has 13 residues. The V end was cut by 0 bases, the J end by 7 bases, with 9 bases between. CDR3 sequence: CASSLATGSGYTF. In nucleotides, the CDR3 is TGTGCCAGCAGTTTAGCGACGGGGTCTGGCTACACCTTC.

The chain combines TRBV2 with TRBJ2-3, with 11 nucleotides matching TRBD1. Germline V gene data show CDR1 as SNHLY and CDR2 as FYNNEI. After removal of 7 bases from V and 6 bases from J, the junction contained 9 bases not matched to a gene. This CDR3 is built from 15 residues. CDR3 DNA sequence: TGTGCCAGCACCCCGGGAGGACAGGGGGCCGATACGCAGTATTTT. It specifies CASTPGGQGADTQYF.

The CDR3 DNA follows: TGTGCCAGCAGCTTAGGCAGGGGGCCTTTCTATGGCTACACCTTC. Translation gives CASSLGRGPFYGYTF. The chain employs TRBV7-8 and TRBJ1-2, with TRBD1 identical over 8 bases. The V segment lost 1 base and the J segment 4 bases; nucleotides outside the gene matches: 5. CDR3 length: 15 residues. Looked up from germline, CDR1 is SGHVS and CDR2 is FQNEAQ.

This clone has only one observation. The chain has TRBV15 and TRBJ2-5; 12 nucleotides line up with TRBD2. Germline V gene sequence: CDR1 LNHNV, CDR2 YYDKDF (reference sequence). The CDR3 has 16 residues. V lost 5 bases to trimming and J lost 5 bases; unmatched junction nucleotides: 9. Here the CDR3 DNA reads TGTGCCACCAGCCCGAAGGCTAGCGGGGGGGTTGAGACCCAGTACTTC. Protein product: CATSPKASGGVETQYF.

The rearrangement links TRBV7-2 to TRBJ1-1; unclear D gene. The germline V gene encodes CDR1 SGHTA and CDR2 FQGNSA. Trimming cost V 2 bases and J 6 bases, with 10 bases left between them. CDR3 length: 13 amino acids. The CDR3 DNA is TGTGCCAGCAGCTTAAGCTCGTTGTCTGAAGCTTTCTTT. This gives the protein CASSLSSLSEAFF.

The rearrangement uses TRBV15 and TRBJ1-6; D may be TRBD1 (5 bases). Trimming left V 0 bases short and J 10 bases short, with 13 bases between. The germline gives CDR1 LNHNV, CDR2 YYDKDF (reference sequence). The length of the CDR3 is 15 residues. The CDR3 nucleotides are TGTGCCACCAGCAGAGATACCAGGGATTACTCACCCCTCCACTTT. Translated: CATSRDTRDYSPLHF. Drawing the rest from reference TRBV15 and TRBJ1-6, the complete variable domain is DAMVIQNPRYQVTQFGKPVTLSCSQTLNHNVMYWYQQKSSQAPKLLFHYYDKDFNNEADTPDNFQSRRPNTSFCFLDIRSPGLGDTAMYLCATSRDTRDYSPLHFGNGTRLTVT.

This clone is a singleton in its sample. The J gene is TRBJ2-7, the V gene TRBV4-3, with a possible D match to TRBD1 (5 bases). V was cut by 0 bases and J by 0 bases, with 9 bases left in between. The germline V gene has CDR1 LGHNA and CDR2 YSLEER. CDR3 length equals 15 residues. The CDR3 here is CASSQEVTDSYEQYF. In DNA form, the CDR3 reads TGCGCCAGCAGCCAAGAAGTGACAGACTCCTACGAGCAGTACTTC.

This clone occurred a few times. The rearrangement joins TRBV9 to TRBJ2-5; D perhaps matches TRBD2 (5 bases). The CDR3 spans 15 residues. V was cut by 3 bases and J by 0 bases, with 12 bases left in between. The germline gives CDR1 SGDLS, CDR2 YYNGEE. CDR3 residues: CASSGPSGDQETQYF. The CDR3 region has the DNA TGTGCCAGCAGCGGCCCCTCCGGGGACCAAGAGACCCAGTACTTC.

The chain is built from TRBV5-6 and TRBJ1-6; the match to TRBD1 covers 9 bases. CDR1 is SGHDT, CDR2 YYEEEE, per germline. This CDR3 has 18 amino acids. Trimming cost V 3 bases and J 10 bases; bases outside gene matches: 17. The CDR3 reads CASSSLLSPGQGGSPLHF. The CDR3 DNA is TGTGCCAGCAGCTCTCTTTTATCCCCGGGACAGGGAGGATCACCCCTCCACTTT.

J is TRBJ1-5 and V is TRBV4-1; no definite D call. Germline V CDR1 and CDR2: MGHRA, YSYEKL. The CDR3 runs to 15 residues. V was cut by 0 bases and J by 5 bases, with 11 bases left in between. The CDR3 here is CASSQDPQLDQPQHF. CDR3 DNA sequence: TGCGCCAGCAGCCAAGATCCACAGCTTGATCAGCCCCAGCATTTT.

The chain carries TRBV13 and TRBJ1-1; 8 nucleotides align to TRBD1. Germline V lookup: CDR1 PRHDT, CDR2 FYEKMQ (reference sequence). This CDR3 spans 18 amino acids. Trimming at V came to 1 base and at J to 6 bases, leaving 16 bases not matched to a gene. The CDR3 nucleotides read TGTGCCAGCAGCTTAGAATGGGCACAGGGGGTAGTGGGCGCTGAAGCTTTCTTT. Its protein is CASSLEWAQGVVGAEAFF.

In DNA form, the CDR3 reads TGTGCCAGCAGTTATTCGAAACAGGGTCACTCTGGAAACACCATATATTTT. Translating it yields CASSYSKQGHSGNTIYF. This sequence joins TRBV6-9 and TRBJ1-3; D perhaps matches TRBD1 (6 bases). Between the trimmed V and J ends, which lost 0 bases and 0 bases, there was a span of 12 bases. Germline loops: CDR1 MNHGY, CDR2 SVAAGI. This CDR3 region has 17 residues.